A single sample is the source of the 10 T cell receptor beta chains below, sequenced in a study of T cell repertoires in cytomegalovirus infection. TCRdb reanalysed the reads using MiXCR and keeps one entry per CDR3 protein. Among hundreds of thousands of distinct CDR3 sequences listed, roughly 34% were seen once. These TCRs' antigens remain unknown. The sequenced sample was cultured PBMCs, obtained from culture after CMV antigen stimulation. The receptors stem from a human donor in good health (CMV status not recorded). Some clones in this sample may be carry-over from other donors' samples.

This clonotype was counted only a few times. The CDR3 reads CASSQKRTLQETQYF. CDR3 nucleotides: TGTGCCAGCAGCCAAAAGCGGACTCTCCAAGAGACCCAGTACTTC. This rearrangement joins TRBV14 to TRBJ2-5; possible D gene TRBD2, 5 bases. Trimming took off 2 bases at V and 1 base at J, with 11 bases between the two ends. Germline values: CDR1 SGHDN, CDR2 FVKESK. The CDR3 has 15 amino acids.

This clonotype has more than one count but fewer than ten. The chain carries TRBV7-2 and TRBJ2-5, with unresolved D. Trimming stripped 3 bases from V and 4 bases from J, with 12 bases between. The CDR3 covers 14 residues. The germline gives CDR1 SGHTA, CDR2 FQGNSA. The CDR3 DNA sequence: TGTGCCAGCAGCTTTTACCGGCTAGTAGAGACCCAGTACTTC. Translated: CASSFYRLVETQYF.

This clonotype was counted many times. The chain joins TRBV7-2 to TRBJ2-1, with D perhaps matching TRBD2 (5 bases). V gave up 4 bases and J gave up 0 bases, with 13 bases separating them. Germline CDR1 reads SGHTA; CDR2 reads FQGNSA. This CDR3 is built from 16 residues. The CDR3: CASSSTAGSSYNEQFF. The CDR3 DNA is TGTGCCAGCAGCTCCACCGCGGGTAGCTCCTACAATGAGCAGTTCTTC.

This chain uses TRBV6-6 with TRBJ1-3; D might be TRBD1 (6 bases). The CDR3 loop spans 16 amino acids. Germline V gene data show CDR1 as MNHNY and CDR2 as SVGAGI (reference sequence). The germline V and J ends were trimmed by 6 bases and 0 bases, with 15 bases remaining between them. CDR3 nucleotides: TGTGCCAGCAGGTCGTCAGGGGTTTTCTCTGGAAACACCATATATTTT. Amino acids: CASRSSGVFSGNTIYF.

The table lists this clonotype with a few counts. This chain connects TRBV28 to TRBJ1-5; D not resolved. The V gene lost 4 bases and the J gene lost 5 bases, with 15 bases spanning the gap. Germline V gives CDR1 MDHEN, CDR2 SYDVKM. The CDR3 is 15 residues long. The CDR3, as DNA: TGTGCCAGCAGTTCCTTGGCGGGTGTCCATCAGCCCCAGCATTTT. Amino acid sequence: CASSSLAGVHQPQHF.

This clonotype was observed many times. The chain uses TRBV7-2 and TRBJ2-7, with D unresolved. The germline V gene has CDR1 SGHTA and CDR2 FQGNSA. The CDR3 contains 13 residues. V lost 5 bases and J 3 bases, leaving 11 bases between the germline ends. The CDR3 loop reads CASSNGRVYEQYF. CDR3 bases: TGTGCCAGCAGCAACGGACGAGTCTACGAGCAGTACTTC.

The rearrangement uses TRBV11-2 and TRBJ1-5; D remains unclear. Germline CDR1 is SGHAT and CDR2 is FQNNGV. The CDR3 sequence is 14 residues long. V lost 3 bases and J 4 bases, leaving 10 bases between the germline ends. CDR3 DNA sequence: TGTGCCAGCAGCTTGAACAGCCAAAATCAGCCCCAGCATTTT. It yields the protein CASSLNSQNQPQHF.

The CDR3 nucleotides are TGTGCCAGCAGCTTAGGGTACAGGGTTTGGGATACGCAGTATTTT. Translated, it gives CASSLGYRVWDTQYF. V is TRBV11-2 and J is TRBJ2-3; D possibly corresponds to TRBD1 (6 bases). Germline V gene sequence: CDR1 SGHAT, CDR2 FQNNGV. Trimming took off 1 base at V and 6 bases at J, with 14 bases between the two ends. This CDR3 has 15 amino acids.

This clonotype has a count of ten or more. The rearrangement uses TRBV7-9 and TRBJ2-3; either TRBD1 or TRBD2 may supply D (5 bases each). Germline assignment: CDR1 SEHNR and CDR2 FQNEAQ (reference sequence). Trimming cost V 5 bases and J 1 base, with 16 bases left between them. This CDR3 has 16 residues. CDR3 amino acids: CASSQRPGTGTDTQYF. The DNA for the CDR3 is TGTGCCAGCAGCCAACGCCCTGGGACGGGCACAGATACGCAGTATTTT.

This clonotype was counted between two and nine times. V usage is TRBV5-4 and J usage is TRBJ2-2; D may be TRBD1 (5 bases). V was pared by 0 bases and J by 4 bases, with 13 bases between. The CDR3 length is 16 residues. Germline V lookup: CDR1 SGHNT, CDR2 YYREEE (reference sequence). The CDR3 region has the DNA TGTGCCAGCAGCTTGGCCCTAAGAACAGGCACCGGGGAGCTGTTTTTT. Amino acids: CASSLALRTGTGELFF.